What follows is one T cell receptor beta chain and its context. This CDR3 has 12 amino acids. Trimming took 7 bases from V and 5 from J, leaving 11 bases between them. Germline V CDR1 and CDR2: LGHDT, YNNKEL (reference sequence). The entry originates in a study of blood T cell repertoires in COVID-19. Libraries were prepared by immunoSEQ multiplex PCR; TCRdb keeps only in-frame clonotypes and omits some of them. The sample shows 180,000 or so clones, about 83% of them seen only once. The specimen sequenced was peripheral blood. The gene calls are TRBV3-1 (or the pseudogene TRBV3-2) and TRBJ2-5; D remains unclear. The source is a person aged 70 to 85 with COVID-19, enrolled during active disease. The CDR3 DNA follows: TGTGCCAGCACCGACTCGAGGGAGACCCAGTACTTC. Its protein product is CASTDSRETQYF.